Listed here are 22 T cell receptor beta chains from one sample, sequenced in a study of T cells in Graves' hyperthyroidism and ophthalmopathy. The CDR3 regions of TCR beta were amplified from RNA transcripts. RT-PCR in the first round (using the HTBI primer set) targeted the TCR CDR3. One entry per CDR3 protein results from TCRdb running MiXCR on the multiplex PCR reads. The data contain about 620,000 distinct CDR3 sequences, around 15% of them singletons. The sequenced sample consisted of blood. The source of these receptors is a woman in her 30s with Graves' hyperthyroidism.

This clonotype was seen at least ten times. The gene calls are TRBV20-1 and TRBJ2-1, with 15 bases fitting TRBD2. The CDR3 spans 14 residues. Per germline, CDR1 DFQATT and CDR2 SNEGSKA (reference sequence). With V trimmed by 7 bases and J by 7 bases, 5 bases remained unmatched. The CDR3 DNA reads TGCAGTGTCTGGACTAGCGGGAGGGCGAATGAGCAGTTCTTC. Residues: CSVWTSGRANEQFF.

Many counts were recorded for this clonotype. The chain employs TRBV30 and TRBJ1-5, with 10 nucleotides matching TRBD1. The V segment lost 2 bases and the J segment 6 bases; nucleotides outside the gene matches: 10. Germline values: CDR1 GTSNPN, CDR2 SVGIG (reference sequence). CDR3 length equals 16 residues. The CDR3 sequence is CAWSRQGAGASQPQHF. For the CDR3, the DNA is TGTGCCTGGAGTCGACAGGGGGCAGGGGCGAGTCAGCCCCAGCATTTT.

This clonotype was observed a few times. This chain connects TRBV4-1 to TRBJ2-1; D not certain. The CDR3 length is 12 residues. Germline V CDR1 and CDR2: MGHRA, YSYEKL. Trimming shortened V by 4 bases and J by 10 bases, and 11 bases separated the two germline ends. The CDR3 is CASSPPASEQFF. DNA for the CDR3: TGCGCCAGCAGCCCTCCAGCCAGCGAGCAGTTCTTC.

This clonotype has a handful of counts. The chain combines TRBV9 with TRBJ1-4; 7 bases are a match to TRBD1. The V and J ends lost 0 bases and 3 bases, in that order; junction bases with no gene match: 5. This CDR3 spans 16 amino acids. From germline, CDR1 is SGDLS and CDR2 YYNGEE. The CDR3 spells CASSVGQGRSNEKLFF. CDR3 DNA sequence: TGTGCCAGCAGCGTAGGACAGGGCCGATCTAATGAAAAACTGTTTTTT.

V usage is TRBV10-3 and J usage is TRBJ2-3, with D maybe TRBD1 (5 bases). CDR1 is ENHRY and CDR2 is SYGVKD in the germline V gene. The CDR3 runs to 15 residues. Between the trimmed V and J ends, which lost 1 base and 5 bases, there was a span of 13 bases. The CDR3 loop reads CAISEFPGQGDTQYF. The DNA for the CDR3 is TGTGCCATCAGTGAGTTTCCAGGGCAAGGAGATACGCAGTATTTT.

The sample holds a few counts of this clonotype. A much larger clone is a single base away; this may be a read error. The V call is TRBV20-1, the J call TRBJ2-3, with D perhaps being TRBD1 or TRBD2 (5 bases each). The CDR3 contains 12 residues. Per the germline V gene, CDR1 is DFQATT and CDR2 is SNEGSKA (reference sequence). CDR3 protein: CSASEGTGTQYF. The CDR3 DNA is TGCAGTGCTAGTGAGGGCACAGGTACGCAGTATTTT.

This clonotype has a handful of counts. CDR3 protein: CASSADPGWTPHFYGYTF. In DNA, the CDR3 is TGTGCCAGCAGCGCAGATCCAGGGTGGACCCCCCATTTCTATGGCTACACCTTC. V usage is TRBV3-1 and J usage is TRBJ1-2, with a tentative D call TRBD1 (5 bases). In germline, CDR1 is LGHDT, CDR2 YNNKEL (reference sequence). V was pared by 5 bases and J by 4 bases, with 26 bases between. CDR3 length equals 18 residues.

This clonotype was seen a few times. The V call is TRBV7-2, the J call TRBJ2-1; D unresolved. This CDR3 is 14 amino acids long. In germline, CDR1 is SGHTA, CDR2 FQGNSA. Trimming shortened V by 2 bases and J by 7 bases, and 12 bases separated the two germline ends. CDR3: CASSLFLTGNEQFF. The CDR3 DNA reads as TGTGCCAGCAGCTTATTTCTTACCGGGAATGAGCAGTTCTTC.

Ten or more counts support this clonotype. The chain couples TRBV12-3 or TRBV12-4 to TRBJ2-1; 7 bases fit TRBD2. The CDR3 sequence is 14 residues long. The trim removed 8 bases at V and 0 bases at J, leaving 4 bases unmatched. CDR3 loop: CASLLASSYNEQFF. The CDR3 nucleotides are TGTGCCAGCTTACTAGCGAGCTCCTACAATGAGCAGTTCTTC.

The chain combines TRBV5-1 with TRBJ2-1; 8 nucleotides line up with TRBD2. Germline CDR1 and CDR2: SGHRS and YFSETQ. V trimming: 0 bases; J trimming: 10 bases; junction bases outside the gene matches: 3. The CDR3 spans 13 residues. CDR3 in DNA: TGCGCCAGCAGCTTGGTCCCTAGCGGGGAGCAGTTCTTC. Its translation is CASSLVPSGEQFF. The full variable domain, rest sourced from reference TRBV5-1 and TRBJ2-1, is KAGVTQTPRYLIKTRGQQVTLSCSPISGHRSVSWYQQTPGQGLQFLFEYFSETQRNKGNFPGRFSGRQFSNSRSEMNVSTLELGDSALYLCASSLVPSGEQFFGPGTRLTVL.

This clonotype was counted a few times. The rearrangement joins TRBV30 to TRBJ2-1; TRBD1 matches 9 bases. Germline V lookup: CDR1 GTSNPN, CDR2 SVGIG (reference sequence). The CDR3 contains 15 residues. Losses at the gene ends were 2 bases for V and 4 bases for J; bases not matched to a gene: 6. CDR3 residues: CAWSRDRGVYNEQFF. The CDR3, as DNA: TGTGCCTGGAGTCGCGACAGGGGGGTATACAATGAGCAGTTCTTC.

There are a few counts of this clonotype. The J gene is TRBJ1-2, the V gene TRBV7-9; possible D gene TRBD1, 5 bases. Per the germline V gene, CDR1 is SEHNR and CDR2 is FQNEAQ (reference sequence). The V and J ends lost 3 bases and 3 bases respectively, with 8 bases between them. The CDR3 contains 13 residues. CDR3 DNA sequence: TGTGCCAGCAGCTTTGGGGACCACTATGGCTACACCTTC. It is translated as CASSFGDHYGYTF.

This clonotype has at least ten counts. The chain uses TRBV2 and TRBJ2-6; possibly TRBD2 for D (6 bases). V was pared by 7 bases and J by 4 bases, with 8 bases between. Germline assignment: CDR1 SNHLY and CDR2 FYNNEI. The CDR3 runs to 13 residues. CDR3 loop: CASKEGGANVLTF. As DNA, the CDR3 is TGTGCCAGCAAGGAGGGAGGGGCCAACGTCCTGACTTTC.

This clonotype has a count of ten or more. This chain links TRBV7-9 with TRBJ2-7; possible D gene TRBD2, 5 bases. With 2 bases removed from V and 5 bases from J, the gap between germline ends came to 16 bases. Germline assignment: CDR1 SEHNR and CDR2 FQNEAQ (reference sequence). The CDR3 covers 15 residues. The DNA for the CDR3 is TGTGCCAGCAGCTTAATTCCAGCTCTCGGGAACGAGCAGTACTTC. Protein sequence: CASSLIPALGNEQYF.

There are many counts of this clonotype. The gene calls are TRBV6-1 and TRBJ2-7; D perhaps matches TRBD1 (7 bases). V gave up 7 bases and J gave up 6 bases, with 16 bases separating them. There are 13 residues in the CDR3. Germline CDR1 reads MNHNS; CDR2 reads SASEGT. This CDR3 is CASNQRRGREQYF. The DNA for the CDR3 is TGTGCCAGCAACCAGAGGAGGGGGCGCGAGCAGTACTTC.

Of note for this clonotype: One end of the junction fails to match germline, which may point to a read error. The chain is built from TRBV9 and TRBJ2-7, with TRBD2 matching 11 bases. This CDR3 contains 15 residues. Germline-derived CDR1 and CDR2 are SGDLS and YYNGEE. The CDR3: CASSDGTSGDYEHYF. The CDR3, as DNA: TGTGCCAGCAGCGATGGGACTAGCGGCGACTACGAGCACTACTTC.

The V call is TRBV6-1, the J call TRBJ2-7; TRBD1 matches at 12 bases. The CDR3 is 15 amino acids. V gave up 7 bases and J gave up 7 bases; unmatched junction bases: 11. Germline V gene data show CDR1 as MNHNS and CDR2 as SASEGT. The CDR3 is CASTISGQGAGEQYF. As DNA, the CDR3 is TGTGCCAGCACGATCTCGGGACAGGGGGCGGGAGAGCAGTACTTC.

V usage is TRBV7-2 and J usage is TRBJ2-7; weak D call: TRBD1 (5 bases). Germline V gene sequence: CDR1 SGHTA, CDR2 FQGNSA. V gave up 1 base and J gave up 0 bases, with 10 bases separating them. The CDR3 contains 15 residues. DNA for the CDR3: TGTGCCAGCAGCTTAGACGACAGCCACTCCTACGAGCAGTACTTC. Translation gives CASSLDDSHSYEQYF.

This clonotype was counted many times. The rearrangement joins TRBV2 to TRBJ2-7; 11 bases are a match to TRBD2. The V and J ends lost 8 bases and 4 bases, in that order; junction bases with no gene match: 7. Germline V gene lookup returns CDR1 SNHLY and CDR2 FYNNEI. The CDR3 sequence is 14 residues long. CDR3 residues: CASRWTSGPYEQYF. The CDR3, as DNA: TGTGCCAGCCGTTGGACTAGCGGGCCTTACGAGCAGTACTTC.

This chain's CDR3 is CASRSGLATNNEQFF. For the CDR3, the DNA is TGTGCCAGCAGGTCGGGACTAGCGACCAACAATGAGCAGTTCTTC. V and J are TRBV27 and TRBJ2-1, with 10 bases lining up with TRBD2. The germline CDR1 and CDR2 sequences are MNHEY and SMNVEV (reference sequence). This CDR3 spans 15 amino acids. Losses at the gene ends were 6 bases for V and 5 bases for J; bases not matched to a gene: 7.

There are many counts of this clonotype. J is TRBJ2-5 and V is TRBV4-1, with 10 positions matching TRBD1. The trim removed 0 bases at V and 5 bases at J, leaving 9 bases unmatched. Germline V gene data show CDR1 as MGHRA and CDR2 as YSYEKL. The CDR3 runs to 17 residues. The CDR3 nucleotides read TGCGCCAGCAGCCAAGATACAGGGACAGGGGAGGGGGAGACCCAGTACTTC. Protein product: CASSQDTGTGEGETQYF.

The gene calls are TRBV9 and TRBJ2-5; 8 bases align to TRBD1. V gave up 4 bases and J gave up 3 bases; unmatched junction bases: 11. CDR3 length equals 16 residues. CDR1 and CDR2 (germline): SGDLS, YYNGEE. In nucleotides, the CDR3 is TGTGCCAGCAGCCAGCCCCAGGGGGCTCTTAAAGAGACCCAGTACTTC. It codes for CASSQPQGALKETQYF.